The 27 T cell receptor beta chains given below trace back to one sample, sequenced in a study of cytomegalovirus exposure and HLA in healthy donors. 60 Vbeta and 13 Jbeta primers were used in PCR. The data were produced by immunoSEQ multiplex PCR, yet TCRdb's version contains in-frame clones alone and is incomplete. The data show 100,000 or so clones, 80% seen once. The sample taken for sequencing was PBMCs. The origin of the receptors is a man aged 18 to 29 in good health and CMV-seronegative.

The rearrangement uses TRBV7-2 and TRBJ2-7; D remains ambiguous. The CDR3 totals 14 residues. V was pared by 0 bases and J by 6 bases, with 12 bases between. Germline V lookup: CDR1 SGHTA, CDR2 FQGNSA. CDR3 loop: CASSLAATPLEQYF. CDR3 nucleotides: TGTGCCAGCAGCTTAGCGGCGACTCCTCTCGAGCAGTACTTC.

V is TRBV18 and J is TRBJ1-6; 9 nucleotides agree with TRBD1. Germline assignment: CDR1 KGHSH and CDR2 LQKENI. V dropped 3 bases and J dropped 9; count of bases not matched to a gene: 6. The CDR3 contains 15 residues. This CDR3 is CASSPGQGQLSPLHF. CDR3 nucleotide sequence: TGTGCCAGCTCACCTGGACAGGGGCAACTTTCACCCCTCCACTTT.

The J gene is TRBJ1-1, the V gene TRBV6-5; no firm D call. Germline CDR1 reads MNHEY; CDR2 reads SVGAGI. The CDR3 extends over 14 amino acids. V lost 2 bases and J lost 5, with 12 bases in between. This chain's CDR3 is CASSYPEGGTEAFF. The CDR3 DNA sequence: TGTGCCAGCAGTTACCCGGAAGGCGGGACTGAAGCTTTCTTT.

This clone has just one count. The chain links TRBV18 to TRBJ2-1, with a possible D match to TRBD2 (5 bases). Germline V lookup: CDR1 KGHSH, CDR2 LQKENI. The CDR3 runs to 14 residues. Deletions cut 2 bases from V and 5 bases from J, with 10 bases between. CDR3 region: CASSPIGLDNEQFF. The CDR3 DNA follows: TGTGCCAGCTCACCAATCGGACTGGACAATGAGCAGTTCTTC. The full variable domain, with the rest looked up from reference TRBV18 and TRBJ2-1, is NAGVMQNPRHLVRRRGQEARLRCSPMKGHSHVYWYRQLPEEGLKFMVYLQKENIIDESGMPKERFSAEFPKEGPSILRIQQVVRGDSAAYFCASSPIGLDNEQFFGPGTRLTVL.

The chain carries TRBV11-2 and TRBJ1-4; D is undetermined. The CDR3 length is 16 residues. With 4 bases removed from V and 3 bases from J, the gap between germline ends came to 15 bases. Germline V gene data show CDR1 as SGHAT and CDR2 as FQNNGV. The CDR3 protein is CASSSRPVGPNEKLFF. For the CDR3, the DNA is TGTGCCAGCAGCTCCCGCCCCGTTGGCCCTAATGAAAAACTGTTTTTT.

The chain recombines TRBV5-4 with TRBJ2-7, with a weak D call TRBD1 (6 bases). This CDR3 has 14 residues. The V and J ends lost 5 bases and 2 bases respectively, with 14 bases between them. Germline lookup yields CDR1 SGHNT and CDR2 YYREEE (reference sequence). CDR3 sequence (DNA): TGTGCCAGCAGACTCGACCAGGGGACCTACGAGCAGTACTTC. Residues: CASRLDQGTYEQYF.

This clone appeared once. The J gene is TRBJ1-4, the V gene TRBV4-1, with TRBD1 matching 7 bases. CDR1 and CDR2 (germline): MGHRA, YSYEKL. This CDR3 spans 15 amino acids. V shed 4 bases and J 11 bases; nucleotides not matched to a gene: 13. The CDR3 bases are TGCGCCAGCAGCCGGGAACAGGGGACCCAGTGGAAACTGTTTTTT. This gives the protein CASSREQGTQWKLFF.

This chain joins TRBV7-2 and TRBJ2-7; 9 bases are a match to TRBD1. The CDR3 is 15 residues long. Germline assignment: CDR1 SGHTA and CDR2 FQGNSA. The V segment lost 5 bases and the J segment 6 bases; nucleotides outside the gene matches: 11. In DNA form, the CDR3 reads TGTGCCAGCAGCCCAGGAAGGGACAGGGCGAGCGAGCAGTACTTC. It specifies CASSPGRDRASEQYF.

The chain recombines TRBV6-1 with TRBJ1-5, with 7 bases fitting TRBD1. The germline V gene encodes CDR1 MNHNS and CDR2 SASEGT. V lost 6 bases and J lost 2; bases outside the gene matches: 4. CDR3 length: 14 residues. The CDR3 protein is CASRDRVGNQPQHF. The CDR3 coding sequence is TGTGCCAGCAGAGACAGGGTGGGCAATCAGCCCCAGCATTTT.

CDR3 amino acids: CASSPGETYEQYF. CDR3 DNA: TGTGCCAGCTCACCGGGCGAAACTTACGAGCAGTACTTC. The genes are TRBV18 and TRBJ2-5, with D hard to call. The J call may be mistaken, given a closer DNA end match to TRBJ2-7. This CDR3 is 13 amino acids long. Germline CDR1 reads KGHSH; CDR2 reads LQKENI.

The CDR3 region is CGSGGSSYNEQFF. Written as DNA, the CDR3 is TGTGGCTCGGGTGGGAGCTCCTACAATGAGCAGTTCTTC. The V and J genes are TRBV18 and TRBJ2-1; weak D call: TRBD2 (5 bases). The CDR3 loop spans 13 amino acids. Germline V gives CDR1 KGHSH, CDR2 LQKENI.

V usage is TRBV5-1 and J usage is TRBJ1-3, with D uncertain. From germline, CDR1 is SGHRS and CDR2 YFSETQ. Deletions cut 0 bases from V and 4 bases from J, with 8 bases between. The CDR3 extends over 14 amino acids. CDR3 coding DNA: TGCGCCAGCAGCTTGGCCGCAGAAGGAAACACCATATATTTT. Encoded protein: CASSLAAEGNTIYF.

The chain uses TRBV6-1 and TRBJ2-7; 8 bases map to TRBD1. Germline V gives CDR1 MNHNS, CDR2 SASEGT. CDR3 length: 13 amino acids. V was clipped by 8 bases and J by 4 bases; unmatched bases: 7. The CDR3 spells CASDRGPPYEQYF. The CDR3 coding sequence is TGTGCCAGCGACAGGGGACCCCCTTACGAGCAGTACTTC.

This clone has just one count. This chain uses TRBV19 with TRBJ1-5, with D maybe TRBD1 (5 bases). CDR3 length equals 15 residues. V lost 3 bases, J lost 3 bases, and 12 bases lay in between. Germline CDR1 is LNHDA and CDR2 is SQIVND (reference sequence). Here the CDR3 reads CASSMGGRANQPQHF. For the CDR3, the DNA is TGTGCCAGTAGTATGGGGGGGAGGGCCAATCAGCCCCAGCATTTT.

This sequence joins TRBV7-9 and TRBJ2-7; TRBD1 is a possible D gene (6 bases). This CDR3 comprises 16 residues. CDR1 and CDR2 from the germline V gene are SEHNR and FQNEAQ (reference sequence). Deletions cut 3 bases from V and 3 bases from J, with 18 bases between. In DNA, the CDR3 is TGTGCCAGCAGCTTCCTCCCGGGACACAACTTCTACGAGCAGTACTTC. Amino acids: CASSFLPGHNFYEQYF.

This chain links TRBV15 with TRBJ1-2; TRBD1 is a possible D gene (5 bases). The CDR3 covers 14 residues. V shed 5 bases and J shed 6 bases, with 16 bases lying between them. Germline V lookup: CDR1 LNHNV, CDR2 YYDKDF (reference sequence). The chain's CDR3 is CATSVKGGEDGYTF. CDR3 bases: TGTGCCACCAGCGTAAAAGGAGGGGAAGATGGCTACACCTTC. The full variable domain, in which reference TRBV15 and TRBJ1-2 provide the parts outside the CDR3, is DAMVIQNPRYQVTQFGKPVTLSCSQTLNHNVMYWYQQKSSQAPKLLFHYYDKDFNNEADTPDNFQSRRPNTSFCFLDIRSPGLGDTAMYLCATSVKGGEDGYTFGSGTRLTVV.

A word on this clone: The junction departs from the called germline gene at one end, perhaps through a read error. The CDR3 here is CSSSFRGAENSPLHF. The CDR3 DNA reads as TGTTCCAGCAGCTTCCGGGGGGCAGAGAATTCACCCCTCCACTTT. This chain joins TRBV7-9 and TRBJ1-6; tentatively, D is TRBD1 (6 bases). This CDR3 region has 15 residues. CDR1 and CDR2 (germline): SEHNR, FQNEAQ (reference sequence).

The CDR3 bases are TGTGCCAGCAGTCTGGGACTAGCGGGGGGTGGTACAGATACGCAGTATTTT. Its protein product is CASSLGLAGGGTDTQYF. The chain uses TRBV9 and TRBJ2-3; 15 bases align to TRBD2. V trimming: 5 bases; J trimming: 3 bases; junction bases outside the gene matches: 7. CDR3 length: 17 amino acids. Germline V gene sequence: CDR1 SGDLS, CDR2 YYNGEE.

V is TRBV10-1 and J is TRBJ2-3; D may be TRBD1 (6 bases). This CDR3 has 15 amino acids. V was cut by 9 bases and J by 0 bases, with 16 bases left in between. Germline V lookup: CDR1 WNHNN, CDR2 SYGVQD (reference sequence). The DNA for the CDR3 is TGCGCCAGTGGCCGGGACACCCTGAGCACAGATACGCAGTATTTT. This gives the protein CASGRDTLSTDTQYF.

The V call is TRBV19, the J call TRBJ2-3; D is unclear. The V end lost 3 bases, the J end lost 2 bases, and 9 bases lay between the germline ends. CDR1 is LNHDA and CDR2 is SQIVND in the germline V gene (reference sequence). The CDR3 length is 14 residues. The CDR3 nucleotides are TGTGCCAGTAGTATGGGCAGCAACACAGATACGCAGTATTTT. Encoded protein: CASSMGSNTDTQYF.

This clone showed up just once. This rearrangement joins TRBV7-9 to TRBJ1-2; tentative D call: TRBD1 (5 bases). This CDR3 is 12 amino acids long. Germline V gene lookup returns CDR1 SEHNR and CDR2 FQNEAQ (reference sequence). The V and J ends lost 3 bases and 6 bases respectively, with 8 bases between them. CDR3: CASSLGGDGYTF. CDR3 in DNA: TGTGCCAGCAGCTTGGGAGGGGATGGCTACACCTTC.

This chain connects TRBV5-4 to TRBJ2-7, with 9 nucleotides matching TRBD1. CDR1 is SGHNT, CDR2 YYREEE, per germline (reference sequence). The length of the CDR3 is 14 residues. V shed 3 bases and J 5 bases; nucleotides not matched to a gene: 6. The CDR3 is CASSYPGQGNEQYF. CDR3 DNA sequence: TGTGCCAGCAGCTACCCGGGACAGGGCAACGAGCAGTACTTC.

This clone has a handful of counts. The rearrangement uses TRBV5-6 and TRBJ1-4; TRBD1 matches at 7 bases. Germline values: CDR1 SGHDT, CDR2 YYEEEE. The CDR3 is 16 residues long. The junction had 12 bases not matched to a gene; V was cut back by 5 bases and J by 5 bases. The CDR3 DNA is TGTGCCAGCAGGTTTGCGAGACAGGGCATAAATGAAAAACTGTTTTTT. Residues: CASRFARQGINEKLFF. The variable domain in full, with the rest retrieved from reference TRBV5-6 and TRBJ1-4, is DAGVTQSPTHLIKTRGQQVTLRCSPKSGHDTVSWYQQALGQGPQFIFQYYEEEERQRGNFPDRFSGHQFPNYSSELNVNALLLGDSALYLCASRFARQGINEKLFFGSGTQLSVL.

This clone was observed once. The V call is TRBV30, the J call TRBJ1-2; 7 positions match TRBD1. The V gene end was trimmed by 3 bases and the J gene end by 3 bases; junction bases not matched to a gene: 4. The CDR3 has 13 amino acids. Germline CDR1 GTSNPN, CDR2 SVGIG (reference sequence). The CDR3 nucleotides are TGTGCCTGGAGAAAGGGGGCTGACTATGGCTACACCTTC. It encodes CAWRKGADYGYTF. Full variable domain (rest looked up from reference TRBV30 and TRBJ1-2): SQTIHQWPATLVQPVGSPLSLECTVEGTSNPNLYWYRQAAGRGLQLLFYSVGIGQISSEVPQNLSASRPQDRQFILSSKKLLLSDSGFYLCAWRKGADYGYTFGSGTRLTVV.

The V gene is TRBV6-1, the J gene TRBJ2-7, with 10 bases identical to TRBD2. The germline gives CDR1 MNHNS, CDR2 SASEGT. The CDR3 has 13 residues. Germline trimming cut 8 bases from V and 4 bases from J; bases unmatched to any gene: 5. This CDR3 reads CASLAGVTYEQYF. As DNA, the CDR3 is TGTGCCAGCCTAGCGGGAGTAACTTACGAGCAGTACTTC.

V gene TRBV7-9 combines with J gene TRBJ2-5, with no clear D. Trimming cost V 6 bases and J 1 base, with 6 bases left between them. This CDR3 spans 12 amino acids. Germline V gene data show CDR1 as SEHNR and CDR2 as FQNEAQ (reference sequence). The CDR3 DNA reads as TGTGCCAGCAGGGGCAGCCAAGAGACCCAGTACTTC. Amino acid sequence: CASRGSQETQYF.

This clone was recorded only once. The gene calls are TRBV7-9 and TRBJ2-5; 10 nucleotides align to TRBD2. This CDR3 has 16 residues. The junction had 7 bases not matched to a gene; V was cut back by 1 base and J by 5 bases. CDR1 is SEHNR and CDR2 is FQNEAQ in the germline V gene (reference sequence). The chain's CDR3 is CASSLERGGLAETQYF. The CDR3 bases are TGTGCCAGCAGCTTAGAGCGGGGGGGCCTGGCCGAGACCCAGTACTTC.